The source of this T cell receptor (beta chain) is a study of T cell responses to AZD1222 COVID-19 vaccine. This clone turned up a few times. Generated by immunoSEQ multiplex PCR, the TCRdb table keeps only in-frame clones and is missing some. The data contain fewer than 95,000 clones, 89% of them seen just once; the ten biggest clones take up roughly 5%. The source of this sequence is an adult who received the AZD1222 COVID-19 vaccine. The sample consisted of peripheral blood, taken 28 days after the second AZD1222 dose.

CDR3 sequence: CASSPGGGQGALGTQYF. CDR3 sequence (DNA): TGTGCCAGCAGCCCCGGGGGGGGACAGGGGGCGCTGGGTACGCAGTATTTT. The genes are TRBV11-3 and TRBJ2-3; 12 nucleotides match TRBD1. The germline V gene has CDR1 SGHNT and CDR2 YENEEA. The CDR3 is 17 amino acids. J was trimmed by 8 bases and V by 5 bases; bases with no gene match: 14.